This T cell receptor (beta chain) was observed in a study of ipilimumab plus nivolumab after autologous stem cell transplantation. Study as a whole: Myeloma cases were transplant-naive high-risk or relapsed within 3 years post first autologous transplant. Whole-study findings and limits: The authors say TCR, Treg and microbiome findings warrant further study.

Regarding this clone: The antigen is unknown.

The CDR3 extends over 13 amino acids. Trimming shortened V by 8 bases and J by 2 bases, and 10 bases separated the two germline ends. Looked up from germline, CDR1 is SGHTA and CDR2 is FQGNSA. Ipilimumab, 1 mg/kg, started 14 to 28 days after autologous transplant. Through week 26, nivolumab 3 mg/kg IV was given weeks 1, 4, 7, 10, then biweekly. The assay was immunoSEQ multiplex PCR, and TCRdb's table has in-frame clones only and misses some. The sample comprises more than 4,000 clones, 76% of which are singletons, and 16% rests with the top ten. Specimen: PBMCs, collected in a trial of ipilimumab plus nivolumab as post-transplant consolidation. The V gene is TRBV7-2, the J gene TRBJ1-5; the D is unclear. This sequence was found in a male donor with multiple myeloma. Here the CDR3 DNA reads TGTGCCAGCGCACACCCCGGCAATCAGCCCCAGCATTTT. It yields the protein CASAHPGNQPQHF. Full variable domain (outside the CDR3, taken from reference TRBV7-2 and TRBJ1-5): GAGVSQSPSNKVTEKGKDVELRCDPISGHTALYWYRQSLGQGLEFLIYFQGNSAPDKSGLPSDRFSAERTGGSVSTLTIQRTQQEDSAVYLCASAHPGNQPQHFGDGTRLSIL.